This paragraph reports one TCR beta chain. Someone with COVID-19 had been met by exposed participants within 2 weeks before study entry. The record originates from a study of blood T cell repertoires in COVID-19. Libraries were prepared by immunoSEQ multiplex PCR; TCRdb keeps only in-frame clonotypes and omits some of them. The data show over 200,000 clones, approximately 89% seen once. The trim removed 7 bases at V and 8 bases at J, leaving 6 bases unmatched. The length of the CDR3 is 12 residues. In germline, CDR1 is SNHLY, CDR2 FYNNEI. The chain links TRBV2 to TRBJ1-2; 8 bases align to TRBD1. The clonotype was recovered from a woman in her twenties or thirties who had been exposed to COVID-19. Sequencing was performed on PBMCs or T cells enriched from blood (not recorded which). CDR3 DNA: TGTGCCAGCACCCAGACAGGGGTCGGCTACACCTTC. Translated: CASTQTGVGYTF.